One T cell receptor beta chain is described in this entry. This sample stems from a study of blood T cell repertoires in COVID-19. Germline V CDR1 and CDR2: LNHDA, SQIVND (reference sequence). V was trimmed by 4 bases and J by 4 bases, leaving 10 bases between them. The CDR3 runs to 13 residues. Using immunoSEQ multiplex PCR, the repertoire was profiled, and TCRdb retains in-frame clones only, with some absent. This table has under 70,000 clones, about 83% appearing once. The chain employs TRBV19 and TRBJ1-1; D may be TRBD1 (5 bases). The sequencing sample was made of peripheral blood. This clonotype originated in a man between 50 and 59 years old with acute or convalescent COVID-19. CDR3 in DNA: TGTGCCAGTAGTAGCTGGGGACTCACTGAAGCTTTCTTT. As protein: CASSSWGLTEAFF.